This TCR beta chain was documented in a study of blood T cell repertoires in COVID-19. Study as a whole: Samples taken during acute and convalescent COVID-19 were collected in the United States, Italy and Spain. From T cells, B-cell-depleted T cells, or PBMCs came the material, which was cDNA or gDNA.

Per the original methods: Amplification of reference gene primers was used by the study to estimate nucleated cell counts. Repertoires were generated with immunoSEQ multiplex PCR, while TCRdb's copy carries only in-frame clones and drops some. V, J and clone size reflect that table, while D and trimming were determined from the DNA. Found here are about 120,000 clones, over 70% of them singletons; the top ten hold approximately 2.4%. This clonotype was sampled from a man aged 65-85 years with acute or convalescent COVID-19. Sequencing was done on a sample of peripheral blood.

CDR3 sequence (DNA): TGTGCCAGCAGCTCCGCCCGACAGGGTGCAGAGACCCAGTACTTC. It is translated as CASSSARQGAETQYF. The chain couples TRBV7-7 to TRBJ2-5; 7 bases match TRBD1. CDR1 and CDR2 (germline): SSHAT, FNYEAQ (reference sequence). The CDR3 is 15 residues long. V lost 4 bases to trimming and J lost 4 bases; unmatched junction nucleotides: 9.